Listed here are 8 T cell receptor beta chains from one sample, sequenced in a study of T cell repertoires in cytomegalovirus infection. TCRdb reprocessed the reads via MiXCR and lists one record per CDR3 protein. The data hold around 350,000 distinct CDR3 sequences, with 15% to 20% observed a single time. The sequencing sample was made of PBMCs. Source of these receptors: a human donor in good health (CMV status not recorded). Some clones in this sample may be carry-over from other donors' samples.

The chain uses TRBV7-2 and TRBJ2-1; 9 bases line up with TRBD2. Germline-derived CDR1 and CDR2 are SGHTA and FQGNSA. The V gene end was trimmed by 1 base and the J gene end by 3 bases; junction bases not matched to a gene: 7. This CDR3 spans 17 amino acids. The CDR3 DNA follows: TGTGCCAGCAGCTTAGTTGGCGGGAGGGCCCTCTACAATGAGCAGTTCTTC. Amino acids: CASSLVGGRALYNEQFF.

V and J are TRBV20-1 and TRBJ1-2, with D uncertain. Per the germline V gene, CDR1 is DFQATT and CDR2 is SNEGSKA (reference sequence). The CDR3 is 13 amino acids. Trimming cost V 5 bases and J 4 bases, with 14 bases left between them. The CDR3 spells CSAPQGVVYGYTF. CDR3 in DNA: TGCAGTGCTCCTCAAGGTGTAGTCTATGGCTACACCTTC.

This clonotype was counted only a few times. This sequence joins TRBV28 and TRBJ2-2; D unresolved. The CDR3 sequence is 15 residues long. Germline V gives CDR1 MDHEN, CDR2 SYDVKM. V was clipped by 0 bases and J by 1 base, with 6 bases between them. The CDR3 region is CASSLWGRNTGELFF. The CDR3 DNA follows: TGTGCCAGCAGTTTATGGGGTCGGAACACCGGGGAGCTGTTTTTT.

The chain uses TRBV2 and TRBJ2-1; 7 bases line up with TRBD2. Per the germline V gene, CDR1 is SNHLY and CDR2 is FYNNEI. V lost 2 bases to trimming and J lost 0 bases; unmatched junction nucleotides: 1. CDR3 length: 15 amino acids. The CDR3 spells CASSEREGSYNEQFF. In DNA, the CDR3 is TGTGCCAGCAGTGAAAGGGAGGGCTCCTACAATGAGCAGTTCTTC.

V and J are TRBV20-1 and TRBJ2-3, with unresolved D. The CDR3 extends over 10 amino acids. The germline V and J ends were trimmed by 4 bases and 10 bases, with 9 bases remaining between them. Germline V gives CDR1 DFQATT, CDR2 SNEGSKA (reference sequence). CDR3 residues: CSAKKGAQYF. As DNA, the CDR3 is TGCAGTGCTAAGAAGGGTGCGCAGTATTTT.

The J gene is TRBJ2-5, the V gene TRBV12-5; 7 bases agree with TRBD1. This CDR3 is built from 13 residues. With V trimmed by 0 bases and J by 5 bases, 0 bases remained unmatched. Germline V lookup: CDR1 LGHNT, CDR2 FRNRAP. CDR3 sequence: CASGLVGGETQYF. CDR3 DNA sequence: TGTGCTAGTGGTTTGGTAGGGGGCGAGACCCAGTACTTC.

This clonotype showed up just a few times. Here the CDR3 DNA reads TGCGCCAGCAGCTTGGCCACGGGGATGGGTATCAATGAGCAGTTCTTC. Translated: CASSLATGMGINEQFF. V and J are TRBV5-1 and TRBJ2-1, with D maybe TRBD2 (5 bases). Germline CDR1 and CDR2: SGHRS and YFSETQ. The CDR3 consists of 16 residues. V lost 0 bases and J lost 6, with 16 bases in between.

This chain joins TRBV6-5 and TRBJ1-2; D not resolved. CDR3 length equals 13 residues. The germline V and J ends were trimmed by 2 bases and 3 bases, with 7 bases remaining between them. Germline lookup yields CDR1 MNHEY and CDR2 SVGAGI. CDR3 nucleotide sequence: TGTGCCAGCAGTTACGGCTCGGACTATGGCTACACCTTC. Translating it yields CASSYGSDYGYTF.